This T cell receptor (beta chain) was found in a study of blood T cell repertoires in COVID-19. V lost 5 bases to trimming and J lost 10 bases; unmatched junction nucleotides: 5. The CDR3 loop spans 14 amino acids. Germline V gives CDR1 ENHRY, CDR2 SYGVKD. Profiling relied on immunoSEQ multiplex PCR, and the TCRdb table lists in-frame clones only, not all of them. The table records about 150,000 clones, about 86% of them present only once. J is TRBJ1-6 and V is TRBV10-3; 10 positions match TRBD1. The sequencing sample was made of PBMCs or T cells enriched from blood (not recorded which). The receptor's source is a man aged 50-59 years who had recovered from COVID-19. The CDR3, as DNA: TGTGCCATCAGTACGGGACAGGGGACCTCACCCCTCCACTTT. Its translation is CAISTGQGTSPLHF.